This T cell receptor (beta chain) was identified during a study of blood T cell repertoires in COVID-19. Study-wide context: The United States, Italy and Spain provided the acute and convalescent COVID-19 samples. Nucleic acid was either cDNA or gDNA, and it came from T cells, B-cell-depleted T cells, or PBMCs.

Germline V gene lookup returns CDR1 ENHRY and CDR2 SYGVKD. V lost 10 bases and J lost 6; bases outside the gene matches: 6. This CDR3 comprises 13 residues. This clone has a handful of counts. Per the study methods: Reference gene primers were amplified, and this amplification served to estimate nucleated cell counts. The repertoire was sequenced with immunoSEQ multiplex PCR; TCRdb's copy has only in-frame clones and lacks some. For V, J and clone size, that table is used; D and trimming come from the DNA. Among 110,000 to 150,000 clones listed, around 78% were seen once. The sequence derives from a woman aged 55-75 years with acute or convalescent COVID-19. Sequencing was carried out using peripheral blood. The chain links TRBV10-3 to TRBJ1-4; TRBD1 matches 9 bases. The CDR3 bases are TGTGCCACTCAACAGGGGGCGGATGAAAAACTGTTTTTT. Protein product: CATQQGADEKLFF.